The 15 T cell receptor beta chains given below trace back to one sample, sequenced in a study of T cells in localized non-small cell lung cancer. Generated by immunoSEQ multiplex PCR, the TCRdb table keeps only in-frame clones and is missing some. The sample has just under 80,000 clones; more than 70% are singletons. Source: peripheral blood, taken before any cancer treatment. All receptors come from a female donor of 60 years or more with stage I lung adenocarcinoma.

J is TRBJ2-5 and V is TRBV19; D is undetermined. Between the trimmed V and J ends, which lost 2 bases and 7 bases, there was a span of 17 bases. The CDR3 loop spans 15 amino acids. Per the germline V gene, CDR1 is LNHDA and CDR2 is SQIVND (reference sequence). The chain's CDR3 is CASSISAMHPGTQYF. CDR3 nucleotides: TGTGCCAGTAGTATAAGCGCCATGCACCCAGGGACCCAGTACTTC.

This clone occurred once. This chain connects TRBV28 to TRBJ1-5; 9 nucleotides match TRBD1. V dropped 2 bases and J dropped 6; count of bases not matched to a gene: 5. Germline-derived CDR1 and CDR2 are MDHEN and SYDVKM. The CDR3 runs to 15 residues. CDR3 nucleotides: TGTGCCAGCAGTTTAGGGGGACAGGGCAGTCAGCCCCAGCATTTT. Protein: CASSLGGQGSQPQHF.

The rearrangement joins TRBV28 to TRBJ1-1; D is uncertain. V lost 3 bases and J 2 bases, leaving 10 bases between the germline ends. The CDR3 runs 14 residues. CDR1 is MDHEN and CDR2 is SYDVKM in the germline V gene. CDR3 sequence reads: CASSLVQKNTEAFF. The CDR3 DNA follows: TGTGCCAGCAGTTTGGTTCAGAAAAACACTGAAGCTTTCTTT. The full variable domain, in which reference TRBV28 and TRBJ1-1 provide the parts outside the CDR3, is DVKVTQSSRYLVKRTGEKVFLECVQDMDHENMFWYRQDPGLGLRLIYFSYDVKMKEKGDIPEGYSVSREKKERFSLILESASTNQTSMYLCASSLVQKNTEAFFGQGTRLTVV.

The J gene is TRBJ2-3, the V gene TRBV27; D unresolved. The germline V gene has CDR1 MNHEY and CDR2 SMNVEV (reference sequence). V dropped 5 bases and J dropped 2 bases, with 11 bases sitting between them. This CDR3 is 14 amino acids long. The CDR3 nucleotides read TGTGCCAGCAGTCCCCCGTACTACACAGATACGCAGTATTTT. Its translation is CASSPPYYTDTQYF.

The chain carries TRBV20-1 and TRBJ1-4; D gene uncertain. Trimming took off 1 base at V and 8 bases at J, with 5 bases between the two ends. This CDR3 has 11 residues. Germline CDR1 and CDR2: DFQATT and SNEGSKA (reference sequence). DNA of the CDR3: TGCAGTGCTAGAGTAGGGGAAAAACTGTTTTTT. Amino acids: CSARVGEKLFF.

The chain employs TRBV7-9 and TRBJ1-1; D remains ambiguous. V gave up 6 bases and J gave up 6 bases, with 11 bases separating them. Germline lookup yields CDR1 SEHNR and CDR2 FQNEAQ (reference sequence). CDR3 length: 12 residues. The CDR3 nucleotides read TGTGCCAGCAGAATAGCATCATCTGAAGCTTTCTTT. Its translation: CASRIASSEAFF.

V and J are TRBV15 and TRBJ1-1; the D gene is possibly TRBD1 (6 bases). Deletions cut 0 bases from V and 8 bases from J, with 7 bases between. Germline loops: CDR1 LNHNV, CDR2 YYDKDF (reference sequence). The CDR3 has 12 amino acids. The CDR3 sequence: CATSRERGEAFF. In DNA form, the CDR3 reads TGTGCCACCAGCAGAGAGAGGGGGGAAGCTTTCTTT.

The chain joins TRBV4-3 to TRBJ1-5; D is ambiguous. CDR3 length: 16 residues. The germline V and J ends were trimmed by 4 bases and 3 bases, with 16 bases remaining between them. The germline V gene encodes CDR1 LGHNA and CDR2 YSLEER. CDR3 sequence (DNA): TGCGCCAGCAGCCCCACCCTGGACGGGAACAATCAGCCCCAGCATTTT. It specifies CASSPTLDGNNQPQHF.

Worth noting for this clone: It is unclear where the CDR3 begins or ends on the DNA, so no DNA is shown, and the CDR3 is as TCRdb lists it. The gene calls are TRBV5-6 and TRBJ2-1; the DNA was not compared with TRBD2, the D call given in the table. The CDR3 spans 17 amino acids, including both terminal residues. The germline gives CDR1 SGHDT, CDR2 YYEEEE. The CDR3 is CASSFGAGLASHNEQFF.

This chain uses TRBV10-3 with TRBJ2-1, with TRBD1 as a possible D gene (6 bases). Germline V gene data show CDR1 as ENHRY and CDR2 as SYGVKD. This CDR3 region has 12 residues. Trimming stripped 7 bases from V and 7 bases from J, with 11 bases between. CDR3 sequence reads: CAITATGNEQFF. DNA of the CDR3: TGTGCCATCACCGCCACAGGGAATGAGCAGTTCTTC.

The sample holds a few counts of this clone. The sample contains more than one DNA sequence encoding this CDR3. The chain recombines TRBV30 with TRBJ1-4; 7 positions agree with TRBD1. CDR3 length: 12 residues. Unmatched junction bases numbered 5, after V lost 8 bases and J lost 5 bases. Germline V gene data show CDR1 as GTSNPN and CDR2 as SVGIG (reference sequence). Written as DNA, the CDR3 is TGTGCCCGGGACAGCCGGAATGAAAAACTGTTTTTT. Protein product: CARDSRNEKLFF. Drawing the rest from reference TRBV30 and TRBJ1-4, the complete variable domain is SQTIHQWPATLVQPVGSPLSLECTVEGTSNPNLYWYRQAAGRGLQLLFYSVGIGQISSEVPQNLSASRPQDRQFILSSKKLLLSDSGFYLCARDSRNEKLFFGSGTQLSVL.

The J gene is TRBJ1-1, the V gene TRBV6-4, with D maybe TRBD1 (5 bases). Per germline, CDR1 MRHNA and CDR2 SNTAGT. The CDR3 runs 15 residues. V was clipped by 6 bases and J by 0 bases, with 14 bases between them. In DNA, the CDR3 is TGTGCCAGCAGGGCGGACGGACATATGAACACTGAAGCTTTCTTT. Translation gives CASRADGHMNTEAFF.

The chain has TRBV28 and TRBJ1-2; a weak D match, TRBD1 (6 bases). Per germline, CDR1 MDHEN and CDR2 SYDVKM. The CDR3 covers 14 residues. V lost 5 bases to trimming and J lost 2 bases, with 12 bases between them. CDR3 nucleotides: TGTGCCAGCAGTCACGGGGGGCAGAACTATGGCTACACCTTC. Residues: CASSHGGQNYGYTF.

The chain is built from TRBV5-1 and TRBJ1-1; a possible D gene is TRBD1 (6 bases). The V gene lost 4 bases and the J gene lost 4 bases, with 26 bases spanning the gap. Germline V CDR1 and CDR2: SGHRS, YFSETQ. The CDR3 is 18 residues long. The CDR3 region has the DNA TGCGCCAGCAGCGAACAACCGAACCGCCAGGGGCTGGGCACTGAAGCTTTCTTT. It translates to CASSEQPNRQGLGTEAFF.

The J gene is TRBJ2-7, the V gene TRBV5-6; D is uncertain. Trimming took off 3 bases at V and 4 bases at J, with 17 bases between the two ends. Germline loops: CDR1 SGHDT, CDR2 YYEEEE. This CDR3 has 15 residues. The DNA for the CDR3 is TGTGCCAGCAGCTCTCCACGCTCAGCTTTGTACGAGCAGTACTTC. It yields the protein CASSSPRSALYEQYF. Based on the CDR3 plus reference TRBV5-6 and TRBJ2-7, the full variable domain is DAGVTQSPTHLIKTRGQQVTLRCSPKSGHDTVSWYQQALGQGPQFIFQYYEEEERQRGNFPDRFSGHQFPNYSSELNVNALLLGDSALYLCASSSPRSALYEQYFGPGTRLTVT.